This passage covers 19 T cell receptor beta chains from one sample sequenced in a study of T cell responses to AZD1222 COVID-19 vaccine. This table comes from immunoSEQ multiplex PCR, and its TCRdb copy is limited to in-frame clones, with some not included. This table holds some 140,000 clones, around four fifths found once. The starting material was peripheral blood, obtained on day 0 of AZD1222 vaccination. Source of these receptors: an adult in good health.

The V gene is TRBV5-4, the J gene TRBJ1-2; a possible D gene is TRBD1 (6 bases). Germline V gene data show CDR1 as SGHNT and CDR2 as YYREEE (reference sequence). The V end was cut by 3 bases, the J end by 8 bases, with 17 bases between. The CDR3 sequence is 14 residues long. CDR3 coding DNA: TGTGCCAGCAGCTCGCCAGGGGAGTCGGGCGGCTACACCTTC. It codes for CASSSPGESGGYTF.

The chain links TRBV28 to TRBJ1-6, with a weak D call TRBD1 (6 bases). The germline gives CDR1 MDHEN, CDR2 SYDVKM. The CDR3 is 15 residues long. V lost 6 bases and J 9 bases, leaving 18 bases between the germline ends. Here the CDR3 DNA reads TGTGCCAGCAGGGTTTCGGGGGGGCGAGGTTCACCCCTCCACTTT. Translated: CASRVSGGRGSPLHF.

The chain uses TRBV5-1 and TRBJ2-3, with 8 bases lining up with TRBD2. CDR1 and CDR2 (germline): SGHRS, YFSETQ. J was trimmed by 3 bases and V by 2 bases; bases with no gene match: 11. This CDR3 contains 17 residues. Here the CDR3 reads CASSFGTSNRLTDTQYF. The CDR3 DNA sequence: TGCGCCAGCAGCTTCGGGACTAGTAACCGTCTGACAGATACGCAGTATTTT.

The V call is TRBV18, the J call TRBJ1-6; 7 bases fit TRBD1. Trimming took 3 bases from V and 7 from J; bases not matched to a gene: 3. CDR3 length: 14 residues. Germline V gives CDR1 KGHSH, CDR2 LQKENI. CDR3 residues: CASSPDRRNSPLHF. For the CDR3, the DNA is TGTGCCAGCTCACCGGACAGGAGGAATTCACCCCTCCACTTT. Combining the CDR3 with reference TRBV18 and TRBJ1-6 gives the whole variable domain NAGVMQNPRHLVRRRGQEARLRCSPMKGHSHVYWYRQLPEEGLKFMVYLQKENIIDESGMPKERFSAEFPKEGPSILRIQQVVRGDSAAYFCASSPDRRNSPLHFGNGTRLTVT.

The chain links TRBV6-5 to TRBJ2-3, with 10 positions matching TRBD2. CDR1 is MNHEY and CDR2 is SVGAGI in the germline V gene. The CDR3 extends over 15 amino acids. J gave up 4 bases and V 11 bases, and 12 bases lay outside the gene matches. The CDR3 nucleotides are TGTGCCGTGACTAGCGGGTTCCTCGGGGCAGATACGCAGTATTTT. Translation gives CAVTSGFLGADTQYF.

CDR3 coding DNA: TGCGCCAGCAGGGGTAGGGCCAGCACAGATACGCAGTATTTT. Its protein is CASRGRASTDTQYF. The genes are TRBV5-1 and TRBJ2-3, with D hard to call. Germline CDR1 reads SGHRS; CDR2 reads YFSETQ. The length of the CDR3 is 14 residues. Trimming removed 5 bases from V and 0 bases from J, with 10 bases in between.

The chain has TRBV4-1 and TRBJ1-3; 8 bases map to TRBD1. Germline V CDR1 and CDR2: MGHRA, YSYEKL. V shed 4 bases, J shed 4 bases, and the junction held 6 bases outside the gene matches. The length of the CDR3 is 15 residues. CDR3 residues: CASSPWTGPGNTIYF. The CDR3 DNA reads as TGCGCCAGCAGCCCCTGGACAGGGCCCGGAAACACCATATATTTT.

J is TRBJ1-2 and V is TRBV27, with no clear D. CDR1 is MNHEY and CDR2 is SMNVEV in the germline V gene (reference sequence). V was shortened by 8 bases and J by 0 bases, with 10 bases between the two germline ends. CDR3 length: 13 residues. The DNA of the CDR3 is TGTGCCAGCGCGGAGCAGCCTAACTATGGCTACACCTTC. Its protein product is CASAEQPNYGYTF.

The chain joins TRBV30 to TRBJ2-3, with a possible D match to TRBD1 (5 bases). Looked up from germline, CDR1 is GTSNPN and CDR2 is SVGIG (reference sequence). Trimming pared 1 base from V and 3 bases from J, leaving 14 bases between. This CDR3 is built from 15 residues. CDR3 bases: TGTGCCTGGAGTGCTGGCGGCAGGGAAACAGATACGCAGTATTTT. Encoded protein: CAWSAGGRETDTQYF.

The chain recombines TRBV7-3 with TRBJ1-6, with 9 bases that match TRBD1. The CDR3 is 17 residues long. Germline CDR1 reads SGHTA; CDR2 reads FQGTGA. Trimming removed 1 base from V and 7 bases from J; junction bases left unmatched: 8. The CDR3 region has the DNA TGTGCCAGCAGCTTAAATAGCCCGGGACAGGGAAATTCACCCCTCCACTTT. Amino acid sequence: CASSLNSPGQGNSPLHF.

There are a few counts of this clone. The chain uses TRBV29-1 and TRBJ1-6; D is undetermined. The CDR3 has 13 residues. The V gene lost 3 bases and the J gene lost 5 bases, with 8 bases spanning the gap. CDR1 is SQVTM, CDR2 ANQGSEA, per germline. The DNA for the CDR3 is TGCAGCGTTGATGTGGGCGATAATTCACCCCTCCACTTT. The encoded protein is CSVDVGDNSPLHF.

The V and J genes are TRBV28 and TRBJ1-1; tentatively, D is TRBD1 (5 bases). The CDR3 is made up of 15 amino acids. CDR1 is MDHEN and CDR2 is SYDVKM in the germline V gene. Trimming pared 7 bases from V and 0 bases from J, leaving 15 bases between. The CDR3, as DNA: TGTGCCAGCAACGGACCGACAGCTATGAACACTGAAGCTTTCTTT. Protein product: CASNGPTAMNTEAFF.

The genes are TRBV3-1 (or the pseudogene TRBV3-2) and TRBJ1-2, with D perhaps TRBD1 (6 bases). The CDR3 runs to 15 residues. The V and J ends lost 4 bases and 2 bases respectively, with 14 bases between them. The germline gives CDR1 LGHDT, CDR2 YNNKEL (reference sequence). CDR3 sequence reads: CASSLHEGTNYGYTF. The CDR3 DNA follows: TGTGCCAGCAGCCTCCACGAAGGGACAAACTATGGCTACACCTTC.

The genes are TRBV5-4 and TRBJ1-4; D gene uncertain. The CDR3 covers 13 residues. Trimming cost V 3 bases and J 5 bases, with 8 bases left between them. Germline CDR1 is SGHNT and CDR2 is YYREEE (reference sequence). The CDR3 loop is CASSSPGNEKLFF. The CDR3 nucleotides read TGTGCCAGCAGCTCCCCTGGGAATGAAAAACTGTTTTTT.

V and J are TRBV7-2 and TRBJ2-3; TRBD1 aligns across 7 bases. CDR1 SGHTA and CDR2 FQGNSA come from the germline V gene. The CDR3 length is 15 residues. V gave up 0 bases and J gave up 5 bases; unmatched junction bases: 5. This chain's CDR3 is CASSLATGKRDTQYF. The CDR3 DNA reads TGTGCCAGCAGCTTAGCGACAGGGAAGCGAGATACGCAGTATTTT.

V gene TRBV2 combines with J gene TRBJ2-7; D perhaps matches TRBD2 (6 bases). There are 13 residues in the CDR3. Trimming left V 5 bases short and J 6 bases short, with 14 bases between. Germline-derived CDR1 and CDR2 are SNHLY and FYNNEI. The CDR3 spells CASSWGTLSEQYF. The CDR3 nucleotides are TGTGCCAGCAGTTGGGGGACTTTAAGCGAGCAGTACTTC.

V is TRBV3-1 (or the pseudogene TRBV3-2) and J is TRBJ2-1; D remains unclear. The V and J ends lost 3 bases and 0 bases respectively, with 6 bases between them. The CDR3 sequence is 14 residues long. The germline CDR1 and CDR2 sequences are LGHDT and YNNKEL (reference sequence). CDR3 bases: TGTGCCAGCAGCCACTCGAGCTCCTACAATGAGCAGTTCTTC. This encodes CASSHSSSYNEQFF.

The rearrangement joins TRBV15 to TRBJ2-1; TRBD1 agrees at 7 bases. With 4 bases clipped from V and 0 bases from J, the junction kept 3 bases outside the gene matches. Germline CDR1 LNHNV, CDR2 YYDKDF (reference sequence). The CDR3 has 15 amino acids. The CDR3 loop is CATSIAGGSYNEQFF. The CDR3 DNA follows: TGTGCCACCAGCATAGCAGGGGGCTCCTACAATGAGCAGTTCTTC.

The chain employs TRBV5-6 and TRBJ1-2, with no clear D. Germline CDR1 SGHDT, CDR2 YYEEEE. V was shortened by 2 bases and J by 4 bases, with 24 bases between the two germline ends. This CDR3 is built from 18 residues. This chain's CDR3 is CASSFLDRVVTAVYGYTF. The CDR3 DNA reads as TGTGCCAGCAGCTTCTTGGATCGAGTGGTGACGGCAGTCTATGGCTACACCTTC.